The 5 T cell receptor beta chains below all came from one sample that was sequenced in a study of OX40 agonist ivuxolimab in advanced cancers. Sequenced by immunoSEQ multiplex PCR; TCRdb stores in-frame clones only, minus some. This repertoire shows about 81,000 clones, around four fifths found once; its top ten account for around 6.6%. Sequencing used CD4+ or CD8+ T cells sorted from blood, obtained in a trial of the OX40 agonist ivuxolimab. These TCRs come from an adult with an advanced solid tumor such as melanoma, head and neck, liver or kidney cancer.

The V and J genes are TRBV2 and TRBJ2-2, with D perhaps matching TRBD1 or TRBD2 (5 bases each). V shed 6 bases and J shed 2 bases, with 10 bases lying between them. This CDR3 is 14 amino acids long. Germline V lookup: CDR1 SNHLY, CDR2 FYNNEI. The DNA of the CDR3 is TGTGCCAGCAGCGGGGCGGACAACACCGGGGAGCTGTTTTTT. It is translated as CASSGADNTGELFF.

The chain recombines TRBV5-4 with TRBJ1-2; D gene ambiguous. The germline CDR1 and CDR2 sequences are SGHNT and YYREEE (reference sequence). Between the trimmed V and J ends, which lost 3 bases and 9 bases, there was a span of 12 bases. The CDR3 loop spans 12 amino acids. The CDR3 coding sequence is TGTGCCAGCAGCTCGACATATGAGCGCTACACCTTC. Protein product: CASSSTYERYTF.

The gene calls are TRBV6-4 and TRBJ1-6, with unresolved D. CDR3 size: 13 residues. Trimming left V 7 bases short and J 10 bases short, with 14 bases between. Germline loops: CDR1 MRHNA, CDR2 SNTAGT. This CDR3 is CASTPILGSPLHF. In DNA form, the CDR3 reads TGTGCCAGCACTCCCATTCTAGGGTCACCCCTCCACTTT.

The V call is TRBV18, the J call TRBJ1-1; D may be TRBD1 (5 bases). CDR1 KGHSH and CDR2 LQKENI come from the germline V gene. V lost 6 bases and J lost 1, with 18 bases in between. The CDR3 loop spans 16 amino acids. DNA of the CDR3: TGTGCCAGCTCTCCAGAGGGGCGCGCGGGGAACACTGAAGCTTTCTTT. Its translation: CASSPEGRAGNTEAFF. Using reference TRBV18 and TRBJ1-1 for the parts outside the CDR3, the full variable domain is NAGVMQNPRHLVRRRGQEARLRCSPMKGHSHVYWYRQLPEEGLKFMVYLQKENIIDESGMPKERFSAEFPKEGPSILRIQQVVRGDSAAYFCASSPEGRAGNTEAFFGQGTRLTVV.

V is TRBV7-9 and J is TRBJ2-1; no reliable D call. The CDR3 covers 13 residues. Germline V lookup: CDR1 SEHNR, CDR2 FQNEAQ (reference sequence). The germline V and J ends were trimmed by 5 bases and 9 bases, with 14 bases remaining between them. CDR3 DNA sequence: TGTGCCAGCAGCGTCCCTAGGGTGGGTGAGCAGTTCTTC. This codes for CASSVPRVGEQFF.